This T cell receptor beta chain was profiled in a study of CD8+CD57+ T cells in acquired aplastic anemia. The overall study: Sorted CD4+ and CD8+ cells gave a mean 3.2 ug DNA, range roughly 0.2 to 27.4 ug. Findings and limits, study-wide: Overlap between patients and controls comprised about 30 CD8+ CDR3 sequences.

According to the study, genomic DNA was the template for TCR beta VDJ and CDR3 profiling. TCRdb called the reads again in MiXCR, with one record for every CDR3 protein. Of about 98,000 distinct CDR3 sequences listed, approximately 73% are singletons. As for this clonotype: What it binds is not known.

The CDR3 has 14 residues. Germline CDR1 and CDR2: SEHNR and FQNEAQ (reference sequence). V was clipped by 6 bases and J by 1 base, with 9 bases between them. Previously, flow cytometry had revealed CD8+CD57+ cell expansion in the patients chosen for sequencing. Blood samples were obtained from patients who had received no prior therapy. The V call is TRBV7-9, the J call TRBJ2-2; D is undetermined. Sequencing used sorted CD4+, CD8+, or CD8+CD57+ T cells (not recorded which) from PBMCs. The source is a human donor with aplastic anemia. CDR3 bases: TGTGCCAGCAGGTCCTGGGGGAACACCGGGGAGCTGTTTTTT. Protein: CASRSWGNTGELFF.